These T cell receptor beta chains were read from a single sample in a study of a mutant IDH1 vaccine in newly diagnosed glioma. Some clones are missing from TCRdb's copy, which holds only in-frame ones; the method was immunoSEQ multiplex PCR. The repertoire has around 65,000 clones, roughly 80% of them found once; the top ten carry 4.5% to 7.5%. Antigen specificity for these receptors is unknown. Sequences were derived from PBMCs, sampled from a glioma patient whose treatment included an IDH1 peptide vaccine. The origin of the receptors is a man aged 50-60 years with glioma. CDR3s leave out the opening cysteine and the closing phenylalanine or tryptophan.

v_gene,j_gene,CDR3aa
TRBV19,TRBJ1-5,ASRAGAGGRQPQH
TRBV15,TRBJ2-2,ATSRGVGGITGELF
TRBV5-8,TRBJ1-2,ASSSGQAVNYGYT
TRBV5-5,TRBJ2-3,ASSSTSGSTDTQY
TRBV5-1,TRBJ2-3,ASSLEVRTDTQY
TRBV28,TRBJ2-7,ASSSAYSSSYEQY
TRBV19,TRBJ2-5,ASRPMEIETQY
TRBV7-9,TRBJ1-2,ASSRGGQGADGYT
TRBV19,TRBJ2-5,ASSLSGTSGSETQY
TRBV29-1,TRBJ1-1,SVGDRVNTEAF
TRBV19,TRBJ1-1,ASSIGHLGTEAF
TRBV5-4,TRBJ2-3,ASSSRQGRTDTQY
TRBV13,-,ASSFTSGSYEQY
TRBV5-1,TRBJ1-2,ASSGSTGLYGGYT
TRBV12-2,TRBJ1-5,ASRPSASYSNQPQH
TRBV5-4,TRBJ1-1,ASSFNDEAF
TRBV18,TRBJ2-3,ASSLGLRGTDTQY
TRBV5-1,TRBJ1-3,ASREPSSGNTIY
TRBV5-4,TRBJ1-1,ASSTGVQNTEAF
TRBV2,TRBJ1-2,ASSVGQNYGYT
TRBV7-2,TRBJ1-5,ASSLGDRGNQPQH
TRBV4-2,TRBJ1-5,ASSPLSNQPQH
TRBV5-4,TRBJ2-3,ASSWDGTDTQY
TRBV9,TRBJ2-3,ASSVDASGGSDTQY
TRBV27,TRBJ2-7,ASSTPRGQSYEQY
TRBV7-2,TRBJ2-3,ASSSPPGDTQY
TRBV6-1,TRBJ1-5,ASSEDPLRPQH
TRBV6-5,TRBJ2-5,ASKMTSGKHETQY
TRBV20-1,TRBJ1-1,SLRANTEAF
TRBV29-1,TRBJ2-1,SVGNNEQF
TRBV11-2,TRBJ1-1,ASSLRVNTEAF
TRBV28,TRBJ1-2,ASSPQGGWGYT